This TCR beta chain was identified during a study of cytomegalovirus exposure and HLA in healthy donors. CDR3 length: 14 amino acids. Germline V lookup: CDR1 MNHNS, CDR2 SASEGT. The germline V and J ends were trimmed by 3 bases and 7 bases, with 13 bases remaining between them. As regards this clone: Its antigen is still unknown.

The study's findings and limits: It is likely that the observed cluster of highly shared sequence variants was a sequencing artifact.

The PCR ran on 60 Vbeta and 13 Jbeta primers. Here immunoSEQ multiplex PCR was the method, and the copy in TCRdb shows in-frame clones only, minus some. The clone table shows roughly 220,000 clones, with the ten largest holding 0.9% to 1.4%. The sequence came from a girl aged 2 to 9 in good health and CMV-seropositive. The sequencing input was PBMCs. J is TRBJ1-5 and V is TRBV6-1; D not resolved. The chain's CDR3 is CASSDERARQPQHF. The CDR3 DNA is TGTGCCAGCAGTGACGAGAGGGCGAGGCAGCCCCAGCATTTT.